This record looks at one TCR beta chain sequence and its context. What it binds is not known. CDR1 SGHRS and CDR2 YFSETQ come from the germline V gene. The CDR3 has 14 residues. The ends were cut back, 0 bases at V and 2 bases at J, with 6 bases in the middle. Healthy donors had no documented immune events, such as infections, while sampled. This sample was taken from a study of identifying expanded T cells in peripheral blood. Overall study findings and caveats: Differentially abundant clones: around 1.1 between replicates, about 16 at 2 to 3 weeks, around 20 at four. Clone count variance between roughly 2-week samples rose with total template count.

This table comes from immunoSEQ multiplex PCR, and its TCRdb copy is limited to in-frame clones, with some not included. This sample has more than 55,000 clones, with about 90% found just once. The sequenced material came from blood. The TCR comes from a person aged 18 to 75 in good health. V gene TRBV5-1 combines with J gene TRBJ1-3; D might be TRBD1 (6 bases). Here the CDR3 DNA reads TGCGCCAGCAGCTTGGGGACAGCTGGAAACACCATATATTTT. Amino acids: CASSLGTAGNTIYF.